These 2 T cell receptor beta chains were all obtained from the same sample, sequenced in a study of cytomegalovirus exposure and HLA in healthy donors. Primers included in the PCR were 60 Vbeta and 13 Jbeta primers. Assay used: immunoSEQ multiplex PCR; TCRdb lists only in-frame clones, some missing. The table has more than 110,000 clones, 9.7% seen once. The sequencing sample was made of PBMCs. The receptors were sampled from a man aged 45-65 years in good health and CMV-seronegative.

This clone was counted only a few times. The chain recombines TRBV7-9 with TRBJ1-5, with TRBD1 matching 8 bases. The CDR3 loop spans 16 amino acids. CDR1 and CDR2 from the germline V gene are SEHNR and FQNEAQ (reference sequence). V shed 4 bases, J shed 4 bases, and the junction held 9 bases outside the gene matches. The CDR3 DNA follows: TGTGCCAGCAGCTCAAGTACAGGGGGGGGGAATCAGCCCCAGCATTTT. The encoded protein is CASSSSTGGGNQPQHF. The whole variable domain, remainder taken from reference TRBV7-9 and TRBJ1-5, is DTGVSQNPRHKITKRGQNVTFRCDPISEHNRLYWYRQTLGQGPEFLTYFQNEAQLEKSRLLSDRFSAERPKGSFSTLEIQRTEQGDSAMYLCASSSSTGGGNQPQHFGDGTRLSIL.

As to this clone: One end of the junction is discordant with germline, which a read error may explain. The sample has other DNA sequences that encode this CDR3 too. This chain links TRBV7-9 with TRBJ1-2, with a possible D match to TRBD1 (6 bases). The CDR3 runs 13 residues. The V gene's germline CDR1 is SEHNR and CDR2 FQNEAQ (reference sequence). The CDR3: CASSQAGGRGYTF. As DNA, the CDR3 is TGTGCCAGCAGCCAAGCGGGGGGCAGAGGCTATACCTTC. Filled out from reference TRBV7-9 and TRBJ1-2, the complete variable domain reads DTGVSQNPRHKITKRGQNVTFRCDPISEHNRLYWYRQTLGQGPEFLTYFQNEAQLEKSRLLSDRFSAERPKGSFSTLEIQRTEQGDSAMYLCASSQAGGRGYTFGSGTRLTVV.